This entry lists 13 T cell receptor beta chains sequenced from one sample in a study of T-cell reconstitution after alpha-beta-depleted transplantation in children. The TCRbeta library was prepared with unique molecular identifiers. TCRdb called the PCR reads again in MiXCR, with one record for every CDR3 protein. In the table there are 500,000 to 600,000 distinct CDR3 sequences, approximately 29% of which are singletons. The material sequenced was PBMCs from the stem cell graft donor, taken from the stem cell graft. The receptors were gathered from a human donor who donated a stem cell graft to a child with aplastic anemia.

The V and J genes are TRBV7-9 and TRBJ2-5; D uncertain. V lost 1 base, J lost 0 bases, and 12 bases lay in between. The CDR3 extends over 16 amino acids. Per the germline V gene, CDR1 is SEHNR and CDR2 is FQNEAQ (reference sequence). As DNA, the CDR3 is TGTGCCAGCAGCTTAGGCTGGGTCCGGTACCAAGAGACCCAGTACTTC. Amino acid sequence: CASSLGWVRYQETQYF. Filled out from reference TRBV7-9 and TRBJ2-5, the complete variable domain reads DTGVSQNPRHKITKRGQNVTFRCDPISEHNRLYWYRQTLGQGPEFLTYFQNEAQLEKSRLLSDRFSAERPKGSFSTLEIQRTEQGDSAMYLCASSLGWVRYQETQYFGPGTRLLVL.

This clonotype was seen more than once but under ten times. This chain links TRBV6-6 with TRBJ1-2; a weak D match, TRBD1 (5 bases). Trimming pared 5 bases from V and 8 bases from J, leaving 18 bases between. The CDR3 is 14 amino acids. Germline CDR1 MNHNY, CDR2 SVGAGI (reference sequence). The CDR3 region has the DNA TGTGCCAGCAGTCAGAGGGTCAGGGTACGGGGCTACACCTTC. As protein: CASSQRVRVRGYTF.

CDR3 DNA: TGTGCCAGCAGTGATGGGGGGATAAGGTTCTTC. Its translation is CASSDGGIRFF. The V and J genes are TRBV6-2 or TRBV6-3 and TRBJ2-1, with D possibly matching TRBD2 (6 bases). Germline CDR1 MNHEY, CDR2 SVGEGT. This CDR3 is built from 11 residues. V shed 5 bases and J shed 15 bases, with 14 bases lying between them.

The gene calls are TRBV7-2 and TRBJ2-2; 7 nucleotides align to TRBD2. This CDR3 region has 16 residues. V shed 1 base and J 2 bases; nucleotides not matched to a gene: 4. CDR1 is SGHTA, CDR2 FQGNSA, per germline. DNA for the CDR3: TGTGCCAGCAGCTTAGGCCTAGCGGTTAACACCGGGGAGCTGTTTTTT. Protein sequence: CASSLGLAVNTGELFF.

As for this clonotype: Relative to the germline gene, one junction end is altered; a read error may explain this. The chain couples TRBV7-9 to TRBJ2-1; D might be TRBD2 (5 bases). This CDR3 is 15 amino acids long. Germline V gives CDR1 SEHNR, CDR2 FQNEAQ (reference sequence). Here the CDR3 reads CASSLESGSCNEQFF. The CDR3, as DNA: TGTGCCAGCAGCTTAGAGAGCGGATCCTGCAATGAGCAGTTCTTC.

This clonotype was seen a handful of times. J is TRBJ2-7 and V is TRBV15; D remains ambiguous. The CDR3 contains 20 residues. CDR1 and CDR2 from the germline V gene are LNHNV and YYDKDF (reference sequence). V lost 0 bases to trimming and J lost 0 bases, with 24 bases between them. This chain's CDR3 is CATSRDPGGRKGPVSYEQYF. CDR3 bases: TGTGCCACCAGCAGAGATCCGGGTGGACGGAAAGGGCCCGTCTCCTACGAGCAGTACTTC.

This clonotype turned up a few times. V is TRBV2 and J is TRBJ2-2; 8 bases align to TRBD1. J was trimmed by 0 bases and V by 5 bases; bases with no gene match: 2. The germline V gene encodes CDR1 SNHLY and CDR2 FYNNEI. The length of the CDR3 is 15 residues. The CDR3 sequence: CASSSDRANTGELFF. The CDR3 DNA reads as TGTGCCAGCAGTTCGGACAGGGCGAACACCGGGGAGCTGTTTTTT.

The chain recombines TRBV5-6 with TRBJ2-3; no definite D call. The V end was cut by 2 bases, the J end by 2 bases, with 6 bases between. The CDR3 is made up of 13 amino acids. CDR1 is SGHDT, CDR2 YYEEEE, per germline. The CDR3 protein is CASSFLHTDTQYF. The CDR3 DNA follows: TGTGCCAGCAGCTTTCTCCACACAGATACGCAGTATTTT.

V is TRBV20-1 and J is TRBJ2-1; TRBD2 matches 14 bases. Losses at the gene ends were 5 bases for V and 8 bases for J; bases not matched to a gene: 5. The CDR3 runs 14 residues. From germline, CDR1 is DFQATT and CDR2 SNEGSKA (reference sequence). In nucleotides, the CDR3 is TGCAGTGCTTCCCCGGGACTAGCGGGAGATGAGCAGTTCTTC. Protein sequence: CSASPGLAGDEQFF.

V gene TRBV7-8 combines with J gene TRBJ1-5; maybe TRBD1 (5 bases). The CDR3 sequence is 16 residues long. Between the trimmed V and J ends, which lost 2 bases and 4 bases, there was a span of 15 bases. Per germline, CDR1 SGHVS and CDR2 FQNEAQ. For the CDR3, the DNA is TGTGCCAGCAGCTTATCTGGCGGGGGTGAGAATCAGCCCCAGCATTTT. Its translation: CASSLSGGGENQPQHF.

The rearrangement uses TRBV19 and TRBJ2-1; 7 bases align to TRBD2. Per germline, CDR1 LNHDA and CDR2 SQIVND (reference sequence). CDR3 length: 18 residues. After removal of 6 bases from V and 4 bases from J, the junction contained 18 bases not matched to a gene. CDR3 sequence (DNA): TGTGCCAGTAGCGGGTCTTTTCTAGCGGAGACCCTATACAATGAGCAGTTCTTC. Residues: CASSGSFLAETLYNEQFF. Drawing the rest from reference TRBV19 and TRBJ2-1, the complete variable domain is DGGITQSPKYLFRKEGQNVTLSCEQNLNHDAMYWYRQDPGQGLRLIYYSQIVNDFQKGDIAEGYSVSREKKESFPLTVTSAQKNPTAFYLCASSGSFLAETLYNEQFFGPGTRLTVL.

This chain uses TRBV4-3 with TRBJ2-5; no clear D gene. Trimming took 3 bases from V and 4 from J, leaving 12 bases between them. Germline assignment: CDR1 LGHNA and CDR2 YSLEER. The CDR3 covers 14 residues. The CDR3 reads CASSQVLSAETQYF. Here the CDR3 DNA reads TGCGCCAGCAGCCAGGTCTTAAGCGCAGAGACCCAGTACTTC.

The V and J genes are TRBV4-2 and TRBJ2-1; D remains unclear. The V end lost 1 base, the J end lost 5 bases, and 6 bases lay between the germline ends. The CDR3 loop spans 13 amino acids. Germline assignment: CDR1 LGHNA and CDR2 YNFKEQ. CDR3 sequence reads: CASSQGNNNEQFF. CDR3 nucleotide sequence: TGTGCCAGCAGCCAAGGAAATAACAATGAGCAGTTCTTC.